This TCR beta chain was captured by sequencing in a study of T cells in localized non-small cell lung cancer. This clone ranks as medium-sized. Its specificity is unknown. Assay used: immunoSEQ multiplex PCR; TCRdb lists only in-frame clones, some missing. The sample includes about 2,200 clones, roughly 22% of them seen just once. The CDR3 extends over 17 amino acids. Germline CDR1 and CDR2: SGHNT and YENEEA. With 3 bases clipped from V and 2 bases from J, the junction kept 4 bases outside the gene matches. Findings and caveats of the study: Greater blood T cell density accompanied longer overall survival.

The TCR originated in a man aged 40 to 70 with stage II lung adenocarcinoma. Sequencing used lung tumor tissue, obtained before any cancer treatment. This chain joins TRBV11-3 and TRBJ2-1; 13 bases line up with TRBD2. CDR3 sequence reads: CASSLTSGRNTYNEQFF. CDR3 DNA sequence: TGTGCCAGCAGCTTGACTAGCGGGAGGAACACCTACAATGAGCAGTTCTTC.